This T cell receptor (beta chain) originates from a study of blood T cells in healthy people across ages (dated by TCRdb to 2015 to 2017). Regarding the study in general: In model experiments, template switching captured roughly one uniquely barcoded TCR beta cDNA molecule for every two T cells. To avoid experimental bias, donors of different ages were randomly spread across the sequencing lanes. The study measured age-related changes in TCR beta repertoire diversity using deep sequencing normalized with unique cDNA molecular identifiers. The study analyzed two additional independent replicas of 1 million unique cDNA reads from the same blood draw for two donors, one aged 18 to 29 and one aged 80 or older. Donors were grouped into four age groups: young (average roughly 15 years), middle-aged (roughly 38), aged (around 60) and long-lived (approximately 75). Points the paper makes about the study in general: Total diversity estimates from one million sequenced T cells were considered lower bounds and underestimates. As age increased, observed TCR beta diversity per million T cells dropped in a roughly linear way, and a significant reduction was already evident by age around 41. Because profiling used bulk unsorted PBMCs, naive and antigen-experienced compartments could not be compared conclusively. Compared with the aged group, the long-lived group had more naive CD4+ T cells, fewer expanded clones and increased TCR diversity, a pattern suggesting age selection. Observed TCR beta diversity correlated strongly with the percentage of naive T cells measured by flow cytometry. Because donor CMV infection status was unknown, age-related changes in expanded clonotypes were potentially confounded.

Systemically healthy Caucasian individuals from Russia, roughly 40 in total and aged about 6 to 95 years, were included as donors. About 9.1 milliliters of peripheral blood were collected from each donor into EDTA-treated Vacutainer tubes. Ficoll-Paque density-gradient centrifugation was used to isolate PBMCs, with at least 7 million per sample. Total RNA, at least 5.5 micrograms per sample, was extracted from PBMCs with Trizol reagent. For every donor, flow cytometry on a PBMC aliquot measured the percentage of naive CD45RAhigh/CD27high T cells. With respect to this clonotype: Its antigen has not been determined. Base qualities are not recorded, but no much larger clone differs from it by a single base.

Library prep was done by 5' RACE. A second PCR of roughly 6 to 11 cycles was run with a J-beta primer mix and a sample-barcoded 5' primer. A unique molecular identifier was introduced onto each TCR beta cDNA molecule by a template-switch 5' adaptor carrying 12 random nucleotides. At least 2.5 million CDR3-containing paired-end reads were obtained from each sample. The Mint cDNA synthesis kit, primed by a TRBC-specific oligonucleotide, was used to synthesize first-strand cDNA from all RNA. Following uracil-DNA glycosylase treatment, all cDNA underwent a first 18-cycle PCR with the universal primers M1SS and BC2_uni_R. Turning to the authors' computational methods: Each sample was normalized by randomly selecting 1 million high-quality reads, each carrying a distinct molecular identifier. Instead of being binned into consensus sequences, reads that shared molecular identifiers were thrown out. MiTCR, set to a Q25 quality threshold and the strictest error-elimination algorithm, was used for CDR3 identification, clonotype clustering and error correction. Lower-bound total TCR beta diversity was estimated with a nonparametric unseen species model using Euler transformation. The public sequencing data were trimmed at Q25 with fastp and processed into clonotypes with MiXCR by TCRdb, which kept only in-frame beta chains. Every CDR3 protein is listed once, alongside the most common genes and DNA of its rows. The V and J calls follow TCRdb's processing rather than the paper's. The sample table lists 1,800,000 or so distinct CDR3 sequences, about two fifths of them with a count of one. The biggest ten clones account for around 23% of the sample.

Sequencing was carried out using blood. This TCR came from a human donor in good health.

The bases are TGCAGTGCTACTCGGGACAGGGGGTTATACAATGAGCAGTTCTTC. Protein translation: CSATRDRGLYNEQFF. The V gene is TRBV20-1 and the J gene is TRBJ2-1; 11 bases in the junction line up with TRBD1. Compared with germline, V lacks 4 bases and J lacks 4 bases; bases without a gene match: 6. Spanning cysteine to phenylalanine, the CDR3 consists of 15 amino acids. The retained sequence is limited to the CDR3, 45 bases, with the frame set at the first base. The germline V gene (reference sequence) gives CDR1 as DFQATT and CDR2 as SNEGSKA.